Detailed here is one T cell receptor (beta chain). Its antigen remains unknown. The CDR3 sequence is 14 residues long. Looked up from germline, CDR1 is WSHSY and CDR2 is SAAADI. V was trimmed by 4 bases and J by 4 bases, leaving 11 bases between them. This entry is derived from a study of OX40 agonist ivuxolimab in advanced cancers. Overall study: The dose-escalation group included hepatocellular carcinoma, melanoma, renal cell carcinoma and head and neck cancer. Previous treatment with anti-PD-1, anti-PD-L1 or anti-CTLA-4 therapy was allowed; approximately 40% had received some.

TCRdb keeps only in-frame clones here, not all; method: immunoSEQ multiplex PCR. The table records tens of thousands of clones, 70% to 90% of them present only once. Broader study findings: Circulating CD4+ and CD8+ T cells showed clonal expansion by week 6 at 0.1 to 3.0 mg/kg. Near-lowest levels of clonal expansion characterized partial responders at 0.1-3.0 mg/kg.

Material: CD4+ or CD8+ T cells sorted from blood, obtained in a trial of the OX40 agonist ivuxolimab. This TCR was recovered from an adult with an advanced solid tumor such as melanoma, head and neck, liver or kidney cancer. The genes are TRBV10-2 and TRBJ1-5; maybe TRBD1 (6 bases). DNA for the CDR3: TGCGCCAGCAGTGGGCCCAGGGGTAATCAGCCCCAGCATTTT. It yields the protein CASSGPRGNQPQHF.